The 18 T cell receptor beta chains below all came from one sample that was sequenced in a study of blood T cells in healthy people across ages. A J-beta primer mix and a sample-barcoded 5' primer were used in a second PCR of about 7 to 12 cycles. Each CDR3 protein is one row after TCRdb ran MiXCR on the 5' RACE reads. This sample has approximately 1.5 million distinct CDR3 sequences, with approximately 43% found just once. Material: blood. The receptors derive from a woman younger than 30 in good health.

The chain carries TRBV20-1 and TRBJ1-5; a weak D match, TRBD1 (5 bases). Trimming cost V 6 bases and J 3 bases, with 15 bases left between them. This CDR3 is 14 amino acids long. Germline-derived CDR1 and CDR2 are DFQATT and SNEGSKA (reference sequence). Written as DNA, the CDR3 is TGCAGTGCAACCGCCGGACACAACAATCAGCCCCAGCATTTT. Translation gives CSATAGHNNQPQHF.

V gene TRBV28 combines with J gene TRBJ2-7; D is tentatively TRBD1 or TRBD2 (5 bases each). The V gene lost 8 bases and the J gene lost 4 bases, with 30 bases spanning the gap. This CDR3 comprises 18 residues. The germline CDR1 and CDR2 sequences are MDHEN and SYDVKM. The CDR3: CASVPALGERETTYEQYF. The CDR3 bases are TGTGCCAGCGTCCCCGCGCTAGGGGAGCGCGAGACGACATACGAGCAGTACTTC.

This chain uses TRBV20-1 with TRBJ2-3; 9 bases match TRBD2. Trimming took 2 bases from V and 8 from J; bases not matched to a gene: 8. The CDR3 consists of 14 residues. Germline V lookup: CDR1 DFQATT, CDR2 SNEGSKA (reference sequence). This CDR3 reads CSARRRLAGRTQYF. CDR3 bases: TGCAGTGCTAGACGACGTCTAGCGGGGCGTACGCAGTATTTT.

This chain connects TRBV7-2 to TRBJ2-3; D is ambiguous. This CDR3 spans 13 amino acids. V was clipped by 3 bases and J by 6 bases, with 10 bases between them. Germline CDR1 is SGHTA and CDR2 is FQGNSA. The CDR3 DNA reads TGTGCCAGCAGCTTCCCCCCATGGGATACGCAGTATTTT. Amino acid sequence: CASSFPPWDTQYF.

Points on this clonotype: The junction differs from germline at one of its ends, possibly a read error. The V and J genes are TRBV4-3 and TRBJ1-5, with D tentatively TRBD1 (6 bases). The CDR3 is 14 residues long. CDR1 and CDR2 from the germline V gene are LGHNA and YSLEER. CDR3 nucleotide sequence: TGCGCCAGCAGCCAAGAAAGGGGGGGTCAGCCCCCGCATTTT. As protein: CASSQERGGQPPHF.

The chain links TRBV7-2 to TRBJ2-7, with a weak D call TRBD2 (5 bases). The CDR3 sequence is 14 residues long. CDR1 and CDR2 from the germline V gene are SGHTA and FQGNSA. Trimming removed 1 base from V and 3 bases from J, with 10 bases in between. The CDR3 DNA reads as TGTGCCAGCAGCTTAGACGGGGTCATCTACGAGCAGTACTTC. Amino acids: CASSLDGVIYEQYF.

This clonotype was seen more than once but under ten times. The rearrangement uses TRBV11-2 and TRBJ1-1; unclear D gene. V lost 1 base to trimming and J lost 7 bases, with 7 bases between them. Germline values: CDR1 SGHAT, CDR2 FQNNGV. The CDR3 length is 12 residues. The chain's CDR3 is CASSLAYHEAFF. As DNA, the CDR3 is TGTGCCAGCAGCTTAGCGTATCATGAAGCTTTCTTT.

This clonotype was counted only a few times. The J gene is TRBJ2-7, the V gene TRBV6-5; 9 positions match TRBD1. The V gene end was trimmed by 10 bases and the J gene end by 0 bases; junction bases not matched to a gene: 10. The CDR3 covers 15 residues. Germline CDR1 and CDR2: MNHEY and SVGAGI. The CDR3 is CATCRDRASSYEQYF. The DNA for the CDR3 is TGTGCCACCTGCCGGGACAGGGCCTCCTCCTACGAGCAGTACTTC.

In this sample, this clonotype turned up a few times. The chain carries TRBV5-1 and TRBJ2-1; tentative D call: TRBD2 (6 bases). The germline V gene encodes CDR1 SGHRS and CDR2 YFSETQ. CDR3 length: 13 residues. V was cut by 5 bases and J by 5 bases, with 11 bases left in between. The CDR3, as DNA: TGCGCCAGCAGGGAGGGCCGGGACAATGAGCAGTTCTTC. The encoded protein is CASREGRDNEQFF.

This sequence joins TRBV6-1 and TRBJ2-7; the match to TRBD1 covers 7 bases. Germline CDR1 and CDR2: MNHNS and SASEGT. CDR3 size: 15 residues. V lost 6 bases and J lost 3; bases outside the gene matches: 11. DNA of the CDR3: TGTGCCAGCAGCAGACCGACAGGGTATATCTACGAGCAGTACTTC. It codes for CASSRPTGYIYEQYF.

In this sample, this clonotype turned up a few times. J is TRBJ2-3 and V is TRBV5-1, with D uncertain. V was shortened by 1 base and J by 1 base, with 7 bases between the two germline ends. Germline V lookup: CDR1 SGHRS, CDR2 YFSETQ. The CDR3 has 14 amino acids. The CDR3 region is CASSLNVGTDTQYF. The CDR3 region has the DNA TGCGCCAGCAGCTTGAACGTAGGCACAGATACGCAGTATTTT. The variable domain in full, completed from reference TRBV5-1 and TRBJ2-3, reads KAGVTQTPRYLIKTRGQQVTLSCSPISGHRSVSWYQQTPGQGLQFLFEYFSETQRNKGNFPGRFSGRQFSNSRSEMNVSTLELGDSALYLCASSLNVGTDTQYFGPGTRLTVL.

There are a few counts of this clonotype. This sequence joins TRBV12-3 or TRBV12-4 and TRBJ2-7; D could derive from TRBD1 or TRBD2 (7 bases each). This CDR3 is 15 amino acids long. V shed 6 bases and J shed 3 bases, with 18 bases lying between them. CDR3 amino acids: CASRGGTVEFYEQYF. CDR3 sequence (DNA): TGTGCCAGCAGGGGGGGGACAGTGGAGTTCTACGAGCAGTACTTC.

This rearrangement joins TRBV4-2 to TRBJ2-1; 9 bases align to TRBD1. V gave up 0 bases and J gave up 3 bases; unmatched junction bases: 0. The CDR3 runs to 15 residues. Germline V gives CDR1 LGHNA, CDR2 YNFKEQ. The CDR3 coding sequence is TGTGCCAGCAGCCAAGAGGGACAGGGCTACAATGAGCAGTTCTTC. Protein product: CASSQEGQGYNEQFF.

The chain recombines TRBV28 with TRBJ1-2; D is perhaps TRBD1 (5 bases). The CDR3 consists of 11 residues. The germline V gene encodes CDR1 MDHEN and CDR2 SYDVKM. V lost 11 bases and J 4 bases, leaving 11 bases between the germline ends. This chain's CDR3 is CAAMGTYGYTF. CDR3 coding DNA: TGTGCCGCAATGGGGACCTATGGCTACACCTTC.

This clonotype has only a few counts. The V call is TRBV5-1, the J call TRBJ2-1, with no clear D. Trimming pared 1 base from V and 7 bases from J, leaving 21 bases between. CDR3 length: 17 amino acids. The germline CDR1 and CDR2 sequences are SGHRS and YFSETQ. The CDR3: CASSLLASDPLWNEQFF. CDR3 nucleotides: TGCGCCAGCAGCTTGTTGGCTTCCGACCCTCTATGGAATGAGCAGTTCTTC.

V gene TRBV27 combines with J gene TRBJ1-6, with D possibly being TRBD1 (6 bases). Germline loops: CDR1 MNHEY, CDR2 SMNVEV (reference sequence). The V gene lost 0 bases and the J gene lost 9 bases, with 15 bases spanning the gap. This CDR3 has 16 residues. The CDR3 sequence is CASSLSSEGGFSPLHF. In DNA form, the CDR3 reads TGTGCCAGCAGTTTATCGAGCGAGGGGGGGTTTTCACCCCTCCACTTT.

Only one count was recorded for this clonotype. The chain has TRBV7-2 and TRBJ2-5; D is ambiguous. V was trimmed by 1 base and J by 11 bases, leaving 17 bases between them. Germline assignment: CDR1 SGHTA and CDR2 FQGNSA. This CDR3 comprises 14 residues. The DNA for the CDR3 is TGTGCCAGCAGCTTAGGGCCCCCTGGAAGTGAGCAGTACTTC. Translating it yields CASSLGPPGSEQYF.

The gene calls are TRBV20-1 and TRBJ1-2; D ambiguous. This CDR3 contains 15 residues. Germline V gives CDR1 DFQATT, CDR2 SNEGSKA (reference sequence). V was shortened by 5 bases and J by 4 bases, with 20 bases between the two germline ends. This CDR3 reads CSAPRIRWRSYGYTF. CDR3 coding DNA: TGCAGTGCTCCCCGGATAAGGTGGAGGTCCTATGGCTACACCTTC.